What follows are 31 T cell receptor beta chains derived from one specimen sequenced in a study of T-cell reconstitution after alpha-beta-depleted transplantation in children. Researchers prepared the TCRbeta library using unique molecular identifiers, the study reports. Via MiXCR, TCRdb re-called the PCR reads, giving one row per CDR3 protein. The sample consists of 140,000 or so distinct CDR3 sequences, 8% to 10% of them appearing once. The sequences come from PBMCs, mostly from graft donor cells, collected 180 days after TCRalphabeta/CD19-depleted stem cell transplant. These receptors all stem from a female patient aged 2-10 years who had a stem cell transplant for congenital amegakaryocytic thrombocytopenia, so the T cells may come from the graft donor.

V and J are TRBV13 and TRBJ1-2; D is unclear. The length of the CDR3 is 14 residues. Trimming took 0 bases from V and 0 from J, leaving 5 bases between them. Germline lookup yields CDR1 PRHDT and CDR2 FYEKMQ (reference sequence). CDR3 sequence: CASSLGPANYGYTF. The DNA for the CDR3 is TGTGCCAGCAGCTTAGGACCGGCTAACTATGGCTACACCTTC.

V usage is TRBV15 and J usage is TRBJ2-4; D is undetermined. V lost 0 bases and J lost 0, with 15 bases in between. Germline-derived CDR1 and CDR2 are LNHNV and YYDKDF (reference sequence). CDR3 length equals 18 residues. The CDR3 protein is CATSRDFSGLLAKNIQYF. CDR3 in DNA: TGTGCCACCAGCAGAGATTTTTCCGGGCTCCTAGCCAAAAACATTCAGTACTTC.

This clonotype was seen ten or more times. This chain uses TRBV7-7 with TRBJ2-5, with D maybe TRBD1 (6 bases). The length of the CDR3 is 13 residues. The V and J ends lost 5 bases and 5 bases respectively, with 12 bases between them. Germline V CDR1 and CDR2: SSHAT, FNYEAQ (reference sequence). Written as DNA, the CDR3 is TGTGCCAGCAGCGATACAGGGTGGGAGACCCAGTACTTC. As protein: CASSDTGWETQYF.

This clonotype has more than one count but fewer than ten. This sequence joins TRBV11-2 and TRBJ2-7, with 10 nucleotides matching TRBD2. The ends lost 1 base at V and 9 bases at J; junction bases unmatched: 18. The CDR3 has 18 residues. Per germline, CDR1 SGHAT and CDR2 FQNNGV. This CDR3 reads CASSLGGRASGSPTGQYF. The CDR3 coding sequence is TGTGCCAGCAGCTTAGGTGGTCGGGCTAGCGGGAGCCCCACCGGGCAGTACTTC.

This clonotype was found many times. The gene calls are TRBV5-4 and TRBJ2-2; D gene uncertain. The CDR3 is 15 residues long. V lost 1 base to trimming and J lost 4 bases, with 11 bases between them. In germline, CDR1 is SGHNT, CDR2 YYREEE (reference sequence). CDR3 DNA: TGTGCCAGCAGCTTGACTCGTTTAGGCACCGGGGAGCTGTTTTTT. It codes for CASSLTRLGTGELFF.

Many counts were recorded for this clonotype. The rearrangement links TRBV7-2 to TRBJ2-2, with 10 bases fitting TRBD2. Germline trimming cut 3 bases from V and 4 bases from J; bases unmatched to any gene: 5. This CDR3 region has 16 residues. CDR1 is SGHTA and CDR2 is FQGNSA in the germline V gene. CDR3: CASSFDIAGGTGELFF. The CDR3 nucleotides read TGTGCCAGCAGCTTTGATATAGCGGGGGGCACCGGGGAGCTGTTTTTT.

This clonotype was detected many times. V gene TRBV12-3 or TRBV12-4 combines with J gene TRBJ1-1; D possibly corresponds to TRBD1 (5 bases). The V end was cut by 7 bases, the J end by 11 bases, with 20 bases between. This CDR3 region has 13 residues. CDR3 in DNA: TGTGCCAGCACCCCCAGGGAGTCGCGATCGGCTTTCTTT. As protein: CASTPRESRSAFF.

This clonotype has only a few counts. The chain combines TRBV29-1 with TRBJ2-7; 8 nucleotides line up with TRBD1. The V gene's germline CDR1 is SQVTM and CDR2 ANQGSEA. This CDR3 is built from 13 residues. J was trimmed by 7 bases and V by 4 bases; bases with no gene match: 9. The CDR3 here is CSVVRQGAGEQYF. CDR3 in DNA: TGCAGCGTTGTTAGGCAGGGGGCCGGTGAGCAGTACTTC.

This clonotype was detected many times. The chain uses TRBV3-1 and TRBJ2-3; 10 positions agree with TRBD2. The trim removed 3 bases at V and 8 bases at J, leaving 14 bases unmatched. This CDR3 is 17 amino acids long. Germline CDR1 reads LGHDT; CDR2 reads YNNKEL (reference sequence). In DNA form, the CDR3 reads TGTGCCAGCAGCCAGGTCCCCAGCGGGGGGGCATTTGGTACGCAGTATTTT. This encodes CASSQVPSGGAFGTQYF.

In regard to this clonotype: Germline and junction disagree at one end, which may indicate a read error. This chain connects TRBV27 to TRBJ2-2, with 11 bases fitting TRBD1. The CDR3 is made up of 17 amino acids. Germline V gene sequence: CDR1 MNHEY, CDR2 SMNVEV (reference sequence). The chain's CDR3 is CASSFGTGGSKTGELFF. The CDR3 coding sequence is TGTGCCAGCAGTTTCGGGACAGGGGGATCGAAAACCGGGGAGCTGTTTTTT.

At least ten counts were recorded for this clonotype. The V gene is TRBV4-1, the J gene TRBJ2-3; D remains unclear. From germline, CDR1 is MGHRA and CDR2 YSYEKL. The CDR3 runs to 17 residues. V was pared by 3 bases and J by 1 base, with 17 bases between. The CDR3 here is CASSHPMSWIRTDTQYF. The CDR3 coding sequence is TGCGCCAGCAGCCACCCGATGAGCTGGATTCGCACAGATACGCAGTATTTT.

This clonotype has at least ten counts. The CDR3 protein is CSATLGVGISYEQYF. The CDR3 DNA sequence: TGCAGTGCTACCCTTGGTGTAGGGATCTCCTACGAGCAGTACTTC. The rearrangement links TRBV20-1 to TRBJ2-7; D gene uncertain. This CDR3 has 15 residues. CDR1 and CDR2 (germline): DFQATT, SNEGSKA (reference sequence). Deletions cut 4 bases from V and 0 bases from J, with 16 bases between.

This clonotype was found a few times. The rearrangement links TRBV2 to TRBJ2-2; 8 bases are shared with TRBD1. CDR3 length: 16 residues. Losses at the gene ends were 7 bases for V and 6 bases for J; bases not matched to a gene: 13. Germline V lookup: CDR1 SNHLY, CDR2 FYNNEI. CDR3 region: CASTTPDRVVSGELFF. CDR3 sequence (DNA): TGTGCCAGCACCACCCCGGACAGGGTTGTGTCCGGGGAGCTGTTTTTT.

The V and J genes are TRBV20-1 and TRBJ2-2, with a weak D call TRBD1 (6 bases). Germline assignment: CDR1 DFQATT and CDR2 SNEGSKA (reference sequence). V was clipped by 5 bases and J by 7 bases, with 11 bases between them. CDR3 length: 12 residues. The CDR3 region has the DNA TGCAGTGCTTTCAGGGGCCACGGGGAGCTGTTTTTT. Its translation is CSAFRGHGELFF.

The chain uses TRBV5-1 and TRBJ2-3; 8 bases align to TRBD1. V lost 0 bases to trimming and J lost 6 bases; unmatched junction nucleotides: 3. Germline V gene lookup returns CDR1 SGHRS and CDR2 YFSETQ. The CDR3 contains 14 residues. The CDR3 DNA follows: TGCGCCAGCAGCTTGGGGGACAGGCGGGATACGCAGTATTTT. It translates to CASSLGDRRDTQYF.

This clonotype was counted only a few times. This chain links TRBV5-6 with TRBJ2-7; 7 bases match TRBD2. Germline loops: CDR1 SGHDT, CDR2 YYEEEE. J lost 1 base, V lost 4 bases, and 5 bases had no gene match. There are 14 residues in the CDR3. Written as DNA, the CDR3 is TGTGCCAGCAGCGCCTGGACTAGATCCTACGAGCAGTACTTC. Amino acid sequence: CASSAWTRSYEQYF.

The sample holds a few counts of this clonotype. CDR3 DNA: TGTGCCAGCAGTCTAGGGAGTAACACCGGGGAGCTGTTTTTT. Amino acid sequence: CASSLGSNTGELFF. This chain connects TRBV25-1 to TRBJ2-2; D perhaps matches TRBD2 (5 bases). V gave up 5 bases and J gave up 2 bases, with 9 bases separating them. Germline V lookup: CDR1 MGHDK, CDR2 SYGVNS. The CDR3 totals 14 residues.

This clonotype was recorded many times. J is TRBJ2-5 and V is TRBV7-2; 11 nucleotides match TRBD2. The germline V gene has CDR1 SGHTA and CDR2 FQGNSA. The CDR3 has 15 residues. J was trimmed by 4 bases and V by 3 bases; bases with no gene match: 4. The CDR3 DNA reads as TGTGCCAGCAGCTTGACTAGCGGGAACCCAGAGACCCAGTACTTC. It is translated as CASSLTSGNPETQYF.

The rearrangement links TRBV20-1 to TRBJ1-2; D gene ambiguous. CDR1 is DFQATT, CDR2 SNEGSKA, per germline (reference sequence). This CDR3 has 12 residues. V lost 0 bases to trimming and J lost 8 bases, with 10 bases between them. CDR3 DNA sequence: TGCAGTGCTAGAGATTGGGGAAACGGCTACACCTTC. Amino acids: CSARDWGNGYTF.

Many counts were recorded for this clonotype. The chain recombines TRBV7-2 with TRBJ2-7; D perhaps matches TRBD2 (6 bases). CDR3 size: 14 residues. Germline V CDR1 and CDR2: SGHTA, FQGNSA. V lost 1 base and J lost 4, with 11 bases in between. CDR3 sequence reads: CASSLEAGWYEQYF. In DNA, the CDR3 is TGTGCCAGCAGCTTAGAGGCGGGATGGTACGAGCAGTACTTC.

This clonotype has a count of ten or more. The V call is TRBV12-3 or TRBV12-4, the J call TRBJ2-7, with 8 bases lining up with TRBD2. CDR3 length: 15 residues. The V gene end was trimmed by 1 base and the J gene end by 6 bases; junction bases not matched to a gene: 8. The CDR3 protein is CASSLESGSGFEQYF. The CDR3 nucleotides read TGTGCCAGCAGTTTAGAGAGCGGGAGTGGTTTCGAGCAGTACTTC.

This rearrangement joins TRBV6-5 to TRBJ1-5; tentatively, D is TRBD1 (5 bases). CDR1 and CDR2 from the germline V gene are MNHEY and SVGAGI. The ends were cut back, 2 bases at V and 11 bases at J, with 16 bases in the middle. This CDR3 comprises 14 residues. The CDR3 spells CASSYRVREEAQHF. The CDR3, as DNA: TGTGCCAGCAGTTACCGAGTCAGGGAAGAGGCCCAGCATTTT.

This clonotype was counted between two and nine times. The chain links TRBV28 to TRBJ2-1; 7 bases map to TRBD2. The CDR3 is 15 amino acids. Losses at the gene ends were 6 bases for V and 10 bases for J; bases not matched to a gene: 15. Germline CDR1 reads MDHEN; CDR2 reads SYDVKM. Here the CDR3 reads CASRSPGEGKQEQFF. CDR3 sequence (DNA): TGTGCCAGCAGATCACCCGGGGAGGGCAAACAGGAGCAGTTCTTC.

This clonotype was counted ten times or more. CDR3 DNA: TGTGCCATCTCAGGGACAGAGGCAGATACGCAGTATTTT. Protein product: CAISGTEADTQYF. The chain recombines TRBV10-3 with TRBJ2-3; 7 nucleotides match TRBD1. Germline CDR1 reads ENHRY; CDR2 reads SYGVKD. The J segment lost 4 bases and the V segment lost 8 bases, leaving 6 bases of the junction unmatched. This CDR3 has 13 amino acids.

This clonotype was seen only a few times. The chain couples TRBV20-1 to TRBJ2-1, with TRBD2 matching over 15 bases. CDR1 and CDR2 (germline): DFQATT, SNEGSKA (reference sequence). The V segment lost 4 bases and the J segment 7 bases; nucleotides outside the gene matches: 5. The CDR3 runs to 15 residues. The DNA of the CDR3 is TGCAGTGCTAAACAAGGGACTAGCGGGGGGAATGAGCAGTTCTTC. Translated, it gives CSAKQGTSGGNEQFF.

On this clonotype: This sequence may be a read error, since a much larger clone differs from it by one base. This rearrangement joins TRBV6-2 or TRBV6-3 to TRBJ2-7, with no clear D. The ends were cut back, 2 bases at V and 1 base at J, with 12 bases in the middle. The CDR3 extends over 15 amino acids. Germline values: CDR1 MNHEY, CDR2 SVGEGT. Here the CDR3 reads CASSYGSWRSYEQYF. The CDR3 DNA follows: TGTGCCAGCAGTTACGGTAGCTGGAGATCCTACGAGCAGTACTTC.

The J gene is TRBJ2-1, the V gene TRBV6-2 or TRBV6-3; tentative D call: TRBD2 (6 bases). V shed 8 bases and J shed 7 bases, with 12 bases lying between them. CDR3 length: 12 amino acids. The V gene's germline CDR1 is MNHEY and CDR2 SVGEGT. The CDR3 bases are TGTGCCAGCGGAGGGCTAGGGAATGAGCAGTTCTTC. It encodes CASGGLGNEQFF.

This clonotype was detected a few times. This rearrangement joins TRBV6-5 to TRBJ2-7, with 7 bases identical to TRBD2. This CDR3 has 15 residues. Trimming cost V 3 bases and J 5 bases; bases outside gene matches: 10. Germline CDR1 is MNHEY and CDR2 is SVGAGI. The CDR3 DNA follows: TGTGCCAGCAGTTATTATGGCGGGGGTAACAACGAGCAGTACTTC. Amino acids: CASSYYGGGNNEQYF.

There are a few counts of this clonotype. V gene TRBV18 combines with J gene TRBJ2-5; 12 nucleotides align to TRBD2. The CDR3 has 18 amino acids. CDR1 is KGHSH and CDR2 is LQKENI in the germline V gene. V lost 2 bases and J lost 0; bases outside the gene matches: 7. CDR3 sequence: CASSPTRGLAGNQETQYF. CDR3 DNA sequence: TGTGCCAGCTCACCAACCCGAGGACTAGCGGGGAACCAAGAGACCCAGTACTTC.

A remark on this clonotype: Just one base apart from a much larger clone, this may be a read error. The rearrangement uses TRBV28 and TRBJ1-1, with 7 bases identical to TRBD1. The CDR3 runs 15 residues. Germline loops: CDR1 MDHEN, CDR2 SYDVKM. Trimming took 10 bases from V and 3 from J; bases not matched to a gene: 14. As DNA, the CDR3 is TGTGCCATTACGACAGGGATGATGGGGGACACTGAAGCTTTCTTT. The encoded protein is CAITTGMMGDTEAFF.

In regard to this clonotype: Lacking the conserved final phenylalanine or tryptophan, this CDR3 likely reflects a read error. The chain combines TRBV3-1 with TRBJ2-1; possibly TRBD2 for D (5 bases). Trimming shortened V by 4 bases and J by 1 base, and 8 bases separated the two germline ends. This CDR3 has 14 amino acids. CDR1 and CDR2 from the germline V gene are LGHDT and YNNKEL (reference sequence). The CDR3: CASSLSVSYNEQFL. As DNA, the CDR3 is TGTGCCAGCAGCCTTAGCGTATCCTACAATGAGCAGTTCTTG.